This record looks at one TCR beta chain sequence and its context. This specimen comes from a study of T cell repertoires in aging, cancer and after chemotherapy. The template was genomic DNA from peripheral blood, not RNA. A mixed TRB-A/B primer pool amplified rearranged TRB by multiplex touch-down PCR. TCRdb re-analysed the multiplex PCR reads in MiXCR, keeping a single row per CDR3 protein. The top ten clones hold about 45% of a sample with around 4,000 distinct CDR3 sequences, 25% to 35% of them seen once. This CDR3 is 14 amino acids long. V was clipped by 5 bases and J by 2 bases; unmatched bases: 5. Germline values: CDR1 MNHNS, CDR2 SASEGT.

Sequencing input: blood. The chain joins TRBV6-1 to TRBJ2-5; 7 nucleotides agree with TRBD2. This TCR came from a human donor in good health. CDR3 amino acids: CASSLRTRQETQYF. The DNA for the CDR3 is TGTGCCAGCAGTCTTCGGACTAGGCAAGAGACCCAGTACTTC.